This TCR beta chain was observed in a study of regulatory T cells in long-lasting Graves disease. V gave up 1 base and J gave up 0 bases, with 5 bases separating them. The germline V gene has CDR1 SGDLS and CDR2 YYNGEE. CDR3 length equals 14 residues. In this sample, this clonotype turned up a few times. The time point denotes: persistent/refractory GD, antithyroid drugs over 5 years with positive TRAb. Construction of the TCR library relied on RNA isolated from PBMCs. Building the TCR beta libraries relied on iRepertoire HTBI primers, and CDR3 regions underwent Arm-PCR. Each CDR3 protein gets one entry after TCRdb re-called the multiplex PCR reads with MiXCR. The data show some 440,000 distinct CDR3 sequences, 20% to 25% seen once.

The V gene is TRBV9, the J gene TRBJ1-5; no reliable D call. The source of this sequence is a female donor with Graves disease. The specimen was peripheral blood mononuclear cells (PBMCs), collected when the disease was refractory, from a patient treated with antithyroid drugs. The CDR3 loop is CASSVRFSNQPQHF. The CDR3 nucleotides read TGTGCCAGCAGCGTAAGGTTTAGCAATCAGCCCCAGCATTTT.